This T cell receptor beta chain was profiled in a study of sequential checkpoint blockade in melanoma. Study-level information: Each arm's sequence ended with maintenance nivolumab.

Looked up from germline, CDR1 is MNHEY and CDR2 is SVGAGI. This CDR3 comprises 16 residues. The germline V and J ends were trimmed by 1 base and 0 bases, with 10 bases remaining between them. Stated treatment: randomized to nivolumab then ipilimumab (arm A) or the reverse (arm B). Live CD3+CD8+ CD19− CD56− cells were sorted from PBMCs. Sequencing used immunoSEQ multiplex PCR; TCRdb keeps in-frame clones, though not all of them. This table has 3,600 or so clones, around 60% appearing once. The receptor's source is a human patient with melanoma. Some clones in this sample may be carry-over from other donors' samples. The sample consisted of CD8+ T cells sorted from blood (inferred from file names), taken from a patient given nivolumab and ipilimumab in sequence. This sequence joins TRBV6-5 and TRBJ1-5; maybe TRBD1 (6 bases). In DNA, the CDR3 is TGTGCCAGCAGTTACTTGAGGGGGATTAGCAATCAGCCCCAGCATTTT. Encoded protein: CASSYLRGISNQPQHF.